This T cell receptor (beta chain) was profiled in a study of brain T cells in children with intractable seizures. Study observations and caveats: Patients' HCMV serostatus was unknown; virus specificity rests on CDR3 similarity alone.

Of note for this clone: The antigen is undetermined.

The repertoire was sequenced with immunoSEQ multiplex PCR; TCRdb's copy has only in-frame clones and lacks some. This sample has under 400,000 clones, with 93% found just once. CDR3 size: 11 residues. V was clipped by 4 bases and J by 8 bases, with 9 bases between them. The germline V gene has CDR1 DFQATT and CDR2 SNEGSKA (reference sequence). As for time point: blood from clinic visit 5 months post-surgery; TSC patient then seizure free. Sequencing was limited to surgery cases with top T cell transcript signatures in brain tissue. Patients received at least one anti-epileptic drug before surgery. This TCR derives from a boy under two years old with tuberous sclerosis and intractable seizures. The specimen comprised peripheral blood, sampled about 5 months after surgery. This chain links TRBV20-1 with TRBJ2-1; D remains ambiguous. Here the CDR3 DNA reads TGCAGTGCTACCCAAGAGGATGAGCAGTTCTTC. Translating gives CSATQEDEQFF.